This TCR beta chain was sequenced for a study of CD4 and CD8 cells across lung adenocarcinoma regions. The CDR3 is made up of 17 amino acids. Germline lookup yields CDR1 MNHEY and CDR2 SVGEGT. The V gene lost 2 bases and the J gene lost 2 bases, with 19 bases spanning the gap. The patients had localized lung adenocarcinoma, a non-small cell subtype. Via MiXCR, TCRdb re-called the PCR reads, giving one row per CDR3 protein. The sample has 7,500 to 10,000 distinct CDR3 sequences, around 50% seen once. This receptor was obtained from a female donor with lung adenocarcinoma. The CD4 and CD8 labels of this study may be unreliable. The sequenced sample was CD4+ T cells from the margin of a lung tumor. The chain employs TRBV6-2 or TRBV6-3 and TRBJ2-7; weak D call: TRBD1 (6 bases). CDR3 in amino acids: CASSYTLFGEGAYEQYF. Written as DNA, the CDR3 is TGTGCCAGCAGTTACACCCTTTTCGGAGAGGGGGCCTACGAGCAGTACTTC.